The 9 T cell receptor beta chains listed next were all sequenced from one sample in a study of CD8 T cells in ankylosing spondylitis. TCRdb itself ran the 5' RACE reads through MiXCR, one entry per CDR3 protein. The repertoire holds 100,000 to 150,000 distinct CDR3 sequences, around 8.5% seen once, with approximately 3.3% in the top ten. The sequencing sample was made of blood, either unsorted or a sorted T cell fraction (not recorded which). These receptors all come from a male donor with ankylosing spondylitis or in good health (not recorded which).

This clonotype was observed a few times. The genes are TRBV18 and TRBJ1-3; 7 positions agree with TRBD1. CDR3 length equals 16 residues. Germline V gives CDR1 KGHSH, CDR2 LQKENI. Trimming cost V 1 base and J 4 bases; bases outside gene matches: 7. This CDR3 is CASSPRFGTVGNTIYF. In DNA form, the CDR3 reads TGTGCCAGCTCACCACGATTCGGGACAGTAGGAAACACCATATATTTT.

This clonotype appeared many times. The chain employs TRBV4-3 and TRBJ2-5; 7 bases line up with TRBD1. Losses at the gene ends were 5 bases for V and 5 bases for J; bases not matched to a gene: 5. Germline CDR1 and CDR2: LGHNA and YSLEER. The CDR3 has 13 amino acids. For the CDR3, the DNA is TGCGCCAGCAGCTCTAGACAGGGTGAGACCCAGTACTTC. Translated, it gives CASSSRQGETQYF.

The V call is TRBV20-1, the J call TRBJ2-3, with 9 bases identical to TRBD1. Germline-derived CDR1 and CDR2 are DFQATT and SNEGSKA (reference sequence). Trimming removed 2 bases from V and 2 bases from J; junction bases left unmatched: 11. The CDR3 sequence is 17 residues long. This CDR3 is CSARSPGTGGITDTQYF. The CDR3 coding sequence is TGCAGTGCTAGATCCCCCGGTACAGGGGGCATCACAGATACGCAGTATTTT.

Remarks on this clonotype: A read error may explain this, as a much larger clone is one base away. The chain carries TRBV5-1 and TRBJ2-7; the match to TRBD1 covers 7 bases. CDR3 size: 13 residues. CDR1 is SGHRS and CDR2 is YFSETQ in the germline V gene. V shed 4 bases, J shed 4 bases, and the junction held 5 bases outside the gene matches. CDR3 amino acids: CASSTGQSYEQYF. The CDR3 region has the DNA TGCGCCAGCAGCACGGGACAGTCTTACGAGCAGTACTTC.

This clonotype has a count of ten or more. CDR3 bases: TGTGCCACCAGTGGCAGGGGGCGCGAAGAGACCCAGTACTTC. Its protein is CATSGRGREETQYF. V usage is TRBV24-1 and J usage is TRBJ2-5, with 8 bases fitting TRBD1. Unmatched junction bases numbered 4, after V lost 5 bases and J lost 3 bases. The CDR3 is 14 amino acids. In germline, CDR1 is KGHDR, CDR2 SFDVKD.

In this sample, this clonotype turned up a few times. The chain couples TRBV5-4 to TRBJ2-1, with D possibly being TRBD2 (5 bases). CDR3 size: 17 residues. Trimming stripped 2 bases from V and 5 bases from J, with 20 bases between. Germline CDR1 and CDR2: SGHNT and YYREEE (reference sequence). In DNA form, the CDR3 reads TGTGCCAGCAGCTTTTCACTTTTACTAGGCAAACACAATGAGCAGTTCTTC. Translated: CASSFSLLLGKHNEQFF.

At least ten counts were recorded for this clonotype. The chain links TRBV15 to TRBJ1-6, with 12 bases matching TRBD1. The V gene's germline CDR1 is LNHNV and CDR2 YYDKDF (reference sequence). The CDR3 runs 16 residues. The ends lost 1 base at V and 8 bases at J; junction bases unmatched: 3. CDR3 nucleotides: TGTGCCACCAGCAGAGGGGACAGGGGGCTTGATTCACCCCTCCACTTT. Translated: CATSRGDRGLDSPLHF.

This clonotype was picked up many times. The chain has TRBV20-1 and TRBJ1-5; unclear D gene. The germline V and J ends were trimmed by 3 bases and 6 bases, with 9 bases remaining between them. CDR1 and CDR2 (germline): DFQATT, SNEGSKA (reference sequence). The CDR3 contains 12 residues. CDR3: CSARRFGQPQHF. CDR3 DNA sequence: TGCAGTGCTAGGAGGTTTGGTCAGCCCCAGCATTTT.

The chain uses TRBV6-2 or TRBV6-3 and TRBJ2-2; a weak D match, TRBD2 (5 bases). V was shortened by 3 bases and J by 0 bases, with 8 bases between the two germline ends. CDR3 size: 15 residues. Germline CDR1 reads MNHEY; CDR2 reads SVGEGT. The DNA for the CDR3 is TGTGCCAGCAGTTATGCCGGGGCGAACACCGGGGAGCTGTTTTTT. It encodes CASSYAGANTGELFF.